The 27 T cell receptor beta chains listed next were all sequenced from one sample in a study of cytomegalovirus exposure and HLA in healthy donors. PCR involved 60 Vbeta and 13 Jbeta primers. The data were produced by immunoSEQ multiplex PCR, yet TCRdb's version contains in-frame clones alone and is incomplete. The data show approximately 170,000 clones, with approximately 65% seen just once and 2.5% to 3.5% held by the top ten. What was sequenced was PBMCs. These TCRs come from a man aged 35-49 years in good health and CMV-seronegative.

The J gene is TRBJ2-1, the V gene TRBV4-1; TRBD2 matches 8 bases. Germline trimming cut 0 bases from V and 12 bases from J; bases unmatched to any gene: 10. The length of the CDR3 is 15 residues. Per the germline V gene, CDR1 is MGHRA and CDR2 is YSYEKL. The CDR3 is CASSQDSGGPSLQFF. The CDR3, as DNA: TGCGCCAGCAGCCAAGATTCGGGAGGGCCATCACTGCAGTTCTTC.

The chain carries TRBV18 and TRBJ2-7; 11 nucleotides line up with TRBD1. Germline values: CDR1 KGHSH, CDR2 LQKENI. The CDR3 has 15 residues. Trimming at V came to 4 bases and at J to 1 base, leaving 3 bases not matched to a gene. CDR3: CASSLGQGESYEQYF. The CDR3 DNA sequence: TGTGCCAGCTCACTGGGACAGGGGGAATCCTACGAGCAGTACTTC.

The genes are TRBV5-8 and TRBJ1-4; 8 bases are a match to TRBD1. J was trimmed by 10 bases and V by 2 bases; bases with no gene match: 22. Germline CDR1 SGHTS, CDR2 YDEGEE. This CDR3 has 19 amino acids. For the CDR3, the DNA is TGTGCCAGCAGCTTACCGATTACTTACGGGACAGGTGAAGGGGGAAAACTGTTTTTT. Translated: CASSLPITYGTGEGGKLFF. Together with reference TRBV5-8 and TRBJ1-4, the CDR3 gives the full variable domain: EAGVTQSPTHLIKTRGQQATLRCSPISGHTSVYWYQQALGLGLQFLLWYDEGEERNRGNFPPRFSGRQFPNYSSELNVNALELEDSALYLCASSLPITYGTGEGGKLFFGSGTQLSVL.

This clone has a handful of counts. The CDR3 region is CAWSVMGEGGQPQHF. The CDR3 DNA follows: TGTGCCTGGAGTGTAATGGGGGAGGGGGGTCAGCCCCAGCATTTT. The chain combines TRBV30 with TRBJ1-5; tentative D call: TRBD1 (6 bases). The CDR3 loop spans 15 amino acids. The germline V and J ends were trimmed by 0 bases and 6 bases, with 15 bases remaining between them. Looked up from germline, CDR1 is GTSNPN and CDR2 is SVGIG (reference sequence). Full variable domain (remainder filled in from reference TRBV30 and TRBJ1-5): SQTIHQWPATLVQPVGSPLSLECTVEGTSNPNLYWYRQAAGRGLQLLFYSVGIGQISSEVPQNLSASRPQDRQFILSSKKLLLSDSGFYLCAWSVMGEGGQPQHFGDGTRLSIL.

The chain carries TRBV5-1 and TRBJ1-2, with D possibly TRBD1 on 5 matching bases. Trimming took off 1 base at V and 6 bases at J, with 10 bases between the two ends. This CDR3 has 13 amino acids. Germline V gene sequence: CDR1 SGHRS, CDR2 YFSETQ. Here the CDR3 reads CASSLKGNHGYTF. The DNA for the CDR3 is TGCGCCAGCAGCTTGAAGGGGAACCATGGCTACACCTTC.

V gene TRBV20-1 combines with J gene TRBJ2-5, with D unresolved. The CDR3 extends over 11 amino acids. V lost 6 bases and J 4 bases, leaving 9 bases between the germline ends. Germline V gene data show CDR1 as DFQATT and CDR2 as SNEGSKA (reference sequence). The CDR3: CSAELSETQYF. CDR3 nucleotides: TGCAGTGCGGAGCTGTCAGAGACCCAGTACTTC.

The CDR3 DNA reads TGTGCCAGCAGTTTAGGCCTAGCGGGGCCTTACAATGAGCAGTTCTTC. Residues: CASSLGLAGPYNEQFF. This chain connects TRBV27 to TRBJ2-1; TRBD2 aligns across 9 bases. With V trimmed by 2 bases and J by 4 bases, 6 bases remained unmatched. Germline-derived CDR1 and CDR2 are MNHEY and SMNVEV (reference sequence). The CDR3 contains 16 residues.

CDR3 sequence (DNA): TGCGCCAGCAAAGAGGAGGTGGATGAAAAACTGTTTTTT. It codes for CASKEEVDEKLFF. The V gene is TRBV5-1, the J gene TRBJ1-4; D uncertain. V was cut by 6 bases and J by 6 bases, with 12 bases left in between. Per the germline V gene, CDR1 is SGHRS and CDR2 is YFSETQ. The CDR3 runs to 13 residues.

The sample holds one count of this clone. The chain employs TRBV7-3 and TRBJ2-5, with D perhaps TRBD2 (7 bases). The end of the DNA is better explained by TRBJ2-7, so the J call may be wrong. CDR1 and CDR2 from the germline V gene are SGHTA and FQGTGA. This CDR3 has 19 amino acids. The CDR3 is CASSCRSRGLRLAVYEQYF. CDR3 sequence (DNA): TGTGCCAGCAGCTGCCGCAGCCGGGGGCTCCGGCTAGCGGTCTACGAGCAGTACTTC.

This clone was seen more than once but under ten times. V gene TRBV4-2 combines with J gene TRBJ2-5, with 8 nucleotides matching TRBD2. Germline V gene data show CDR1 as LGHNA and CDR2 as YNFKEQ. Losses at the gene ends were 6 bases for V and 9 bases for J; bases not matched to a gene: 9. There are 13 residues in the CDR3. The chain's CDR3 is CASSFSGERAQYF. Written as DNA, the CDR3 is TGTGCCAGCAGTTTTAGCGGGGAAAGGGCCCAGTACTTC.

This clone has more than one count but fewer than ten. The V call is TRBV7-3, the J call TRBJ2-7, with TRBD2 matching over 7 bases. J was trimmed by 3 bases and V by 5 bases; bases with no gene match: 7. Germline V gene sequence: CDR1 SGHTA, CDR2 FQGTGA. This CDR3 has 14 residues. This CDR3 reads CASSLLGGGYEQYF. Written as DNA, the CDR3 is TGTGCCAGCAGCCTTCTCGGCGGGGGCTACGAGCAGTACTTC.

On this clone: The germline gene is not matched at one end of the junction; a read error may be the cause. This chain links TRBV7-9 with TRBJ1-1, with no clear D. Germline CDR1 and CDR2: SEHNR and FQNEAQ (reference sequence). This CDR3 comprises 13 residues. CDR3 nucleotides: TGTTCCAGCAGCTTAGGAGTTAACACTGAAGCTTTCTTT. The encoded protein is CSSSLGVNTEAFF.

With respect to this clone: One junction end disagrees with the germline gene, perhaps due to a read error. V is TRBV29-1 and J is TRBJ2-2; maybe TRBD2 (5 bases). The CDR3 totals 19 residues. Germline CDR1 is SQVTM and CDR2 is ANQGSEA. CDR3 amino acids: CSIEPVVATSSKNTGELFF. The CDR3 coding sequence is TGCAGCATTGAACCGGTGGTAGCGACCTCATCGAAGAACACCGGGGAGCTGTTTTTT.

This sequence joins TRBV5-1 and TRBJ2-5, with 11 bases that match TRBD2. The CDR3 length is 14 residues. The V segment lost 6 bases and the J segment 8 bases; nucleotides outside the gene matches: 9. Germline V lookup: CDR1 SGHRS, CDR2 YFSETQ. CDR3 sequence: CASTPLAGGDTQYF. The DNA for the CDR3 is TGCGCCAGCACCCCCCTAGCGGGGGGTGATACCCAGTACTTC.

In DNA form, the CDR3 reads TGTGCCAGCAGCTTAGTAGCGGGAGGCCGCGGGAATGAGCAGTTCTTC. As protein: CASSLVAGGRGNEQFF. The chain joins TRBV11-2 to TRBJ2-1; TRBD2 agrees at 10 bases. J was trimmed by 7 bases and V by 1 base; bases with no gene match: 7. The CDR3 runs to 16 residues. Germline-derived CDR1 and CDR2 are SGHAT and FQNNGV.

The CDR3 here is CASSRGQGGTGELFF. The CDR3 DNA sequence: TGTGCCAGCAGCAGAGGACAGGGGGGCACCGGGGAGCTGTTTTTT. This sequence joins TRBV7-7 and TRBJ2-2; 10 bases match TRBD1. This CDR3 contains 15 residues. V lost 5 bases, J lost 4 bases, and 4 bases stayed unmatched. The germline V gene encodes CDR1 SSHAT and CDR2 FNYEAQ (reference sequence).

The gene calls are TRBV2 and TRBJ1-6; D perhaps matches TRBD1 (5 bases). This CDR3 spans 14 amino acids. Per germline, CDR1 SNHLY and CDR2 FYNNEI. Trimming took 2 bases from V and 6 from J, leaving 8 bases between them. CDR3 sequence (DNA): TGTGCCAGCAGTGAACAGGGCGGTAATTCACCCCTCCACTTT. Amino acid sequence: CASSEQGGNSPLHF.

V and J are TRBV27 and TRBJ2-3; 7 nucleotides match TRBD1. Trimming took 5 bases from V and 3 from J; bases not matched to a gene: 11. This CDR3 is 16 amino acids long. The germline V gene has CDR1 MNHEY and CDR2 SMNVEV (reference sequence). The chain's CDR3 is CASSLQRGGATDTQYF. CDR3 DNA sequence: TGTGCCAGCAGTCTCCAAAGAGGGGGCGCAACAGATACGCAGTATTTT.

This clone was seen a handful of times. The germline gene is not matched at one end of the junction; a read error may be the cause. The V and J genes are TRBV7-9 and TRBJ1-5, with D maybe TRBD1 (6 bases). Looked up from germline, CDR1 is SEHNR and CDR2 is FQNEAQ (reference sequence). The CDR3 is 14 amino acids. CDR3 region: CASSLTGSTQPQHF. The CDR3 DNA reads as TGTGCCAGCAGCTTAACAGGGAGCACTCAGCCCCAGCATTTT.

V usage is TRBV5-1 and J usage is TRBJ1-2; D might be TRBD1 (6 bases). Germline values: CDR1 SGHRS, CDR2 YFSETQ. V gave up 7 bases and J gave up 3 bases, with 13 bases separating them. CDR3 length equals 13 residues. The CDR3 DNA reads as TGCGCCAGCGGACAGACGACGGACTATGGCTACACCTTC. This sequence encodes CASGQTTDYGYTF.

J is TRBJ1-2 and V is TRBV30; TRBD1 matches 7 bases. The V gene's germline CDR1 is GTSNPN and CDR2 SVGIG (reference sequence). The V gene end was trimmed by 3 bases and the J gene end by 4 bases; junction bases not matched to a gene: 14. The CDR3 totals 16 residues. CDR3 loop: CAWSATRKGGGYGYTF. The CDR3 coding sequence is TGTGCCTGGAGCGCGACTCGAAAAGGGGGCGGCTATGGCTACACCTTC.

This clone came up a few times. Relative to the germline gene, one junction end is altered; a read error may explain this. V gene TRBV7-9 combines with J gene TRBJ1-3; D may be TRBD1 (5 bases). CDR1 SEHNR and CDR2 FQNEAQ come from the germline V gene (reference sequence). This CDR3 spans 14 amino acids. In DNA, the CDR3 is TGTTCCAGCAGCTTATCGGGGGGTGGAAACACCATATATTTT. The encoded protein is CSSSLSGGGNTIYF.

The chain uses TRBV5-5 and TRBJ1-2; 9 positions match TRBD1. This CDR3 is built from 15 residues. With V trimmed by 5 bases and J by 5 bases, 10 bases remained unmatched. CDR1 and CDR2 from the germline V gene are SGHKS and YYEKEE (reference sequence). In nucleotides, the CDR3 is TGTGCCAGCAGTTACCTAATGGACAGGGGATATGGCTACACCTTC. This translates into CASSYLMDRGYGYTF.

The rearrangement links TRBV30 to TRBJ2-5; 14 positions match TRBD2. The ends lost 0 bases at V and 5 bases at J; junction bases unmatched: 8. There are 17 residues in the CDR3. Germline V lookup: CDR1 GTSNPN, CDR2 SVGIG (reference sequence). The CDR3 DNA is TGTGCCTGGAGTGTAGGGACTAGCGGGAGCTGGGGGGAGACCCAGTACTTC. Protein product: CAWSVGTSGSWGETQYF.

As DNA, the CDR3 is TGCAGCCCCCGTTGGGGCGAGACCCAGTACTTC. Its translation: CSPRWGETQYF. The V gene is TRBV29-1, the J gene TRBJ2-5, with D tentatively TRBD1 (5 bases). The ends were cut back, 8 bases at V and 5 bases at J, with 12 bases in the middle. This CDR3 comprises 11 residues. Germline V gives CDR1 SQVTM, CDR2 ANQGSEA.

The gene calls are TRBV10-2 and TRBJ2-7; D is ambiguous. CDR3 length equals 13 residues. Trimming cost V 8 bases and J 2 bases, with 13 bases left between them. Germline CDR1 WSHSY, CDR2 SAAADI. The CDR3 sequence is CASCVETAYEQYF. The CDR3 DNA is TGCGCCAGCTGTGTTGAGACTGCCTACGAGCAGTACTTC.

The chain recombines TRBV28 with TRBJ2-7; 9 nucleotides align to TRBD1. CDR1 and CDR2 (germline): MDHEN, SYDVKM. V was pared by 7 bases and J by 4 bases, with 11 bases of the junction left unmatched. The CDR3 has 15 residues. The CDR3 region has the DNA TGTGCCAGCATCCTAACCGGGACAGGGACTTACGAGCAGTACTTC. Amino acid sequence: CASILTGTGTYEQYF.